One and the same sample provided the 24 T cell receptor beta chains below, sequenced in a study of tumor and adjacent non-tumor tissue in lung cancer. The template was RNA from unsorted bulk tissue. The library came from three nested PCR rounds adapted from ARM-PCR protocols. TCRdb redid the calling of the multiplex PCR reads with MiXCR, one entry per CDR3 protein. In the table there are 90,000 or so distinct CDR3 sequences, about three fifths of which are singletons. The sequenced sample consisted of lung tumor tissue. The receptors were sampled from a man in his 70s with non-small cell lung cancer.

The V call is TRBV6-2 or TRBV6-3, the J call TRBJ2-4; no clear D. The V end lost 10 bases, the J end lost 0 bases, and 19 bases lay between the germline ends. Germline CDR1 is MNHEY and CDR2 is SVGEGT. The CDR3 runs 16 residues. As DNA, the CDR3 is TGTGCCAACAACTCCATGGGTAGTCTAGCCAAAAACATTCAGTACTTC. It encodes CANNSMGSLAKNIQYF.

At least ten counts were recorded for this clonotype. The CDR3 loop is CASSESLRAGYTF. DNA of the CDR3: TGCGCCAGCAGTGAGAGTTTAAGGGCCGGCTACACCTTC. V and J are TRBV10-2 and TRBJ1-2; D gene ambiguous. The V end was cut by 2 bases, the J end by 8 bases, with 12 bases between. The CDR3 spans 13 residues. Germline values: CDR1 WSHSY, CDR2 SAAADI.

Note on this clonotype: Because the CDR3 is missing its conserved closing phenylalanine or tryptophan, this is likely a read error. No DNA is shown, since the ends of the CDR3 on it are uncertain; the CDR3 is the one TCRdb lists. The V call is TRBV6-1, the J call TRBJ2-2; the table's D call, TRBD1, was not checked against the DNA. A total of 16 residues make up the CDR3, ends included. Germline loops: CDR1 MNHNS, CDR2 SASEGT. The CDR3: CASSDSQGSDTRELFI.

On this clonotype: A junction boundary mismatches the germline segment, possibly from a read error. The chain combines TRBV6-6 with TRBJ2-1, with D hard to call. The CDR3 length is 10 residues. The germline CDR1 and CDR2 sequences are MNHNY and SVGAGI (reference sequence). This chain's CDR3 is CASSRDEQLF. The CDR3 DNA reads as TGTGCCAGCAGCCGTGATGAGCAGTTATTC.

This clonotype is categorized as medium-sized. For the CDR3, the DNA is TGCAGCGCCCGGGACGGAGGGGTCGAGCAGTACTTC. Translation: CSARDGGVEQYF. The chain joins TRBV29-1 to TRBJ2-7; tentatively, D is TRBD2 (6 bases). V shed 7 bases and J shed 6 bases, with 16 bases lying between them. Germline V gene sequence: CDR1 SQVTM, CDR2 ANQGSEA. This CDR3 has 12 amino acids.

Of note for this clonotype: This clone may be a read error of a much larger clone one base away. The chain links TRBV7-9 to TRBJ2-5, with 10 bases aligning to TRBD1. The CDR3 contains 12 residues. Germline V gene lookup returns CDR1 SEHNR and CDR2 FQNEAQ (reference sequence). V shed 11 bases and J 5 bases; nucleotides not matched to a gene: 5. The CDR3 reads CAETGGDETQYF. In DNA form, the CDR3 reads TGTGCCGAGACAGGGGGCGATGAGACCCAGTACTTC.

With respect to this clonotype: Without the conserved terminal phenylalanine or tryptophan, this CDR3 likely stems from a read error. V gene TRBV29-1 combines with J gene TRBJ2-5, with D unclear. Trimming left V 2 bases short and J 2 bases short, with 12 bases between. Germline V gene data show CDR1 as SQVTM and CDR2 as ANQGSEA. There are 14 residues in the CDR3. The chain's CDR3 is CSVERADSQETQYS. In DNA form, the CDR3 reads TGCAGCGTTGAAAGGGCAGACTCACAAGAGACCCAGTACTCC.

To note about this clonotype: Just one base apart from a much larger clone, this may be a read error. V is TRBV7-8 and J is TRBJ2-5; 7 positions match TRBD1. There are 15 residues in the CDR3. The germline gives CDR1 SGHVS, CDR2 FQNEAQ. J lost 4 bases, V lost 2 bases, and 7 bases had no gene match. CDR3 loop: CASSLSLTGRETQYF. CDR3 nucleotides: TGTGCCAGCAGCTTATCTCTGACAGGGCGAGAGACCCAGTACTTC.

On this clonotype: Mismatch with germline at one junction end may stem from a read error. CDR3 in amino acids: CANTSERGPYEQYF. CDR3 bases: TGCGCCAACACCTCCGAGCGGGGGCCCTACGAGCAGTACTTC. The chain carries TRBV11-2 and TRBJ2-7; 8 bases are shared with TRBD2. This CDR3 is built from 14 residues. Germline CDR1 reads SGHAT; CDR2 reads FQNNGV.

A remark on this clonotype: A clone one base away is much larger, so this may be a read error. This CDR3 reads CTSSENGGYTF. For the CDR3, the DNA is TGTACCAGCAGTGAAAACGGTGGCTACACCTTC. This chain uses TRBV6-1 with TRBJ1-2; D call uncertain. Germline assignment: CDR1 MNHNS and CDR2 SASEGT. The CDR3 extends over 11 amino acids.

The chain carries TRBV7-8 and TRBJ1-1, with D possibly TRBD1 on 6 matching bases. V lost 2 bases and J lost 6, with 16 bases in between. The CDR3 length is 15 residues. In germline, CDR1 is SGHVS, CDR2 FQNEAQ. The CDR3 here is CASSLRVGGGPEAFF. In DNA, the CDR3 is TGTGCCAGCAGCTTAAGGGTGGGTGGGGGCCCTGAAGCTTTCTTT.

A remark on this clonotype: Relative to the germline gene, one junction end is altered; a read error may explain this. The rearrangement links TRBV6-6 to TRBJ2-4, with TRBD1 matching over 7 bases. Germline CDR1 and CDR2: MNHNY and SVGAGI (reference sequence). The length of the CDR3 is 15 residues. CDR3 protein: CASSYLKGQGDILYF. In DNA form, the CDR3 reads TGTGCCAGCAGTTACTTGAAAGGGCAGGGGGACATTCTGTACTTC.

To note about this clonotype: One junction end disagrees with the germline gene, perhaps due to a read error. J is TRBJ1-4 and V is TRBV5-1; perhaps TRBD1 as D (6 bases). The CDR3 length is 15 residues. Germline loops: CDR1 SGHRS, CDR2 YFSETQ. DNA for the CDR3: TGCGCCGGCAGCCACGGGGGCGCAACTAATGAAAAACTGTTTTTT. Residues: CAGSHGGATNEKLFF.

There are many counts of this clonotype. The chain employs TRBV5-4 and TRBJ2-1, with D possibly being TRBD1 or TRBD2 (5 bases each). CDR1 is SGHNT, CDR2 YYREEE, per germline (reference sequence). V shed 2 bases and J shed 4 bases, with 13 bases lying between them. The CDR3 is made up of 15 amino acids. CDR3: CASSFGDRAYNEQFF. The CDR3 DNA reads TGTGCCAGCAGCTTCGGGGACCGAGCATACAATGAGCAGTTCTTC. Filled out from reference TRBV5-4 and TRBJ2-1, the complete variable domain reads ETGVTQSPTHLIKTRGQQVTLRCSSQSGHNTVSWYQQALGQGPQFIFQYYREEENGRGNFPPRFSGLQFPNYSSELNVNALELDDSALYLCASSFGDRAYNEQFFGPGTRLTVL.

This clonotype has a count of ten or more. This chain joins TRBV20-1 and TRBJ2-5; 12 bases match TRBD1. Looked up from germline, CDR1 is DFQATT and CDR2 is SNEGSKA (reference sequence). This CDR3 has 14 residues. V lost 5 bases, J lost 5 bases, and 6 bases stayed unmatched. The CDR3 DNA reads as TGCAGTGCTGTGGGACAGGGGGCCTGGGAGACCCAGTACTTC. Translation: CSAVGQGAWETQYF.

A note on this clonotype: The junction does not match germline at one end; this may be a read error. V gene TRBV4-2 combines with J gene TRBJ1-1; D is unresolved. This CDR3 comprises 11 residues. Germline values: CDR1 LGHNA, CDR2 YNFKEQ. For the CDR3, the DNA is TGTGCCAGCAAGGAGACCACTGTAGCTTTCTTT. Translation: CASKETTVAFF.

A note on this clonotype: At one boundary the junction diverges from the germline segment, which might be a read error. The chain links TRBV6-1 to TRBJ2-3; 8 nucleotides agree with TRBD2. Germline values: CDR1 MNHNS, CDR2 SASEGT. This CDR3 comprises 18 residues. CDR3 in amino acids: CVSSIRTSWFCSTDTQYF. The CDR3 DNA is TGTGTCAGCAGTATCCGGACTAGCTGGTTCTGTAGCACAGATACGCAGTATTTT.

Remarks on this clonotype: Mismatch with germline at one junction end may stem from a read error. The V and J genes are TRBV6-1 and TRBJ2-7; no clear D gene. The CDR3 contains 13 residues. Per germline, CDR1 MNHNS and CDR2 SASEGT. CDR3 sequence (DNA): TGTGCCAACAGTCATGTTGGGGTCTACGAGCAGTACTTC. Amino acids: CANSHVGVYEQYF.

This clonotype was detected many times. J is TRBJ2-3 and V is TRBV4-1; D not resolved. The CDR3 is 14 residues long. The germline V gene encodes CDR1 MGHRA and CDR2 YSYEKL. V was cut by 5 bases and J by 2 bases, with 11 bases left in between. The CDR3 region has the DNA TGCGCCAGCAGCAGGACCCAGGACACAGATACGCAGTATTTT. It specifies CASSRTQDTDTQYF.

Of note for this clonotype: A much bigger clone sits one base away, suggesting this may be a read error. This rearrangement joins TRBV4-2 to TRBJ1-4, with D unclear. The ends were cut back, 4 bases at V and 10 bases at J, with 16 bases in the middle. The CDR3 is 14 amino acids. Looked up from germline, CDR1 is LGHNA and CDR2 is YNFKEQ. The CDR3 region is CASSLAGFVGKLFF. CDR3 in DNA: TGTGCCAGCAGCCTAGCAGGATTTGTAGGAAAACTGTTTTTT.

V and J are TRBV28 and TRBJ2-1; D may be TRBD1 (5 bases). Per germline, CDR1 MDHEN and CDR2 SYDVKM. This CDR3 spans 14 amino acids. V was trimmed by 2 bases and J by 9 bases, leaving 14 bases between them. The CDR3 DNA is TGTGCCAGCAGTTTAATGGTAGGGGTCGGTGAGCAGTTCTTC. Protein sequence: CASSLMVGVGEQFF.

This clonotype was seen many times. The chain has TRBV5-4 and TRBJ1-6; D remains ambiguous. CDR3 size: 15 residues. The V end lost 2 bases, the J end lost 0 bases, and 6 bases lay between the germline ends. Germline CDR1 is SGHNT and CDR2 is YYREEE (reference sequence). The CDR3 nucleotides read TGTGCCAGCAGCTTAAGCGGCTCCTATAATTCACCCCTCCACTTT. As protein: CASSLSGSYNSPLHF.

The CDR3 reads CASCSRWDTSAKNIQYF. DNA for the CDR3: TGTGCCAGCTGCTCCAGGTGGGATACTTCCGCCAAAAACATTCAGTACTTC. V is TRBV11-2 and J is TRBJ2-4, with D unresolved. Trimming left V 8 bases short and J 1 base short, with 21 bases between. The CDR3 contains 17 residues. CDR1 is SGHAT, CDR2 FQNNGV, per germline.

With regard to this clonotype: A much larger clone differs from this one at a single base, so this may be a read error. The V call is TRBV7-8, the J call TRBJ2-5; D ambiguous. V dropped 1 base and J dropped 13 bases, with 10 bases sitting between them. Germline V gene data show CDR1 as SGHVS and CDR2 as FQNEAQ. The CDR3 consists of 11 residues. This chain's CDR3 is CASSLGTVWYF. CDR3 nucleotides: TGTGCCAGCAGCTTAGGGACGGTGTGGTACTTC.